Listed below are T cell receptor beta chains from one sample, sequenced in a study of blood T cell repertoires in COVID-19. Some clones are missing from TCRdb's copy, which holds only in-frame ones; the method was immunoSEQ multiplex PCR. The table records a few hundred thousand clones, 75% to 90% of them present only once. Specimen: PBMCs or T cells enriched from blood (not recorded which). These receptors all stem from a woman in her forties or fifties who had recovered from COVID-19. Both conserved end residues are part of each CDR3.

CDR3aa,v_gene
CASSPTGTVFSYEQYF,TRBV28
CASSYSGTANQPQHF,TRBV6-6
CSVDRDGIEQYF,TRBV29-1
CASRADRVQPQHF,TRBV6-5
CASSLAGQGSGNTIYF,TRBV7-6
CASSVDRSTEAFF,TRBV11-3
CASSSTGTGGYGYTF,TRBV28
CASSLVRGGYTEAFF,TRBV7-8
CASSQSTLTGEAFF,TRBV11-2
CASSMGHSYEQYF,TRBV19
CASSGPDGWQFF,TRBV9
CASTIAGPTDTQYF,TRBV5-1
CASGPVQGVDNEQFF,TRBV7-9
CARRTSGGREQYF,TRBV2
CATSRDLEAPRFSGANVLTF,TRBV15
CASSLTGGELGYTF,TRBV4-2
CASSQHDSNYGYTF,TRBV4-1
CASSQEVAARTEAFF,TRBV4-1
CASSLVTGEGNTIYF,TRBV7-2
CASSLERTGGGYGYTF,TRBV7-9
CASSYGGEYNEQFF,TRBV6-5